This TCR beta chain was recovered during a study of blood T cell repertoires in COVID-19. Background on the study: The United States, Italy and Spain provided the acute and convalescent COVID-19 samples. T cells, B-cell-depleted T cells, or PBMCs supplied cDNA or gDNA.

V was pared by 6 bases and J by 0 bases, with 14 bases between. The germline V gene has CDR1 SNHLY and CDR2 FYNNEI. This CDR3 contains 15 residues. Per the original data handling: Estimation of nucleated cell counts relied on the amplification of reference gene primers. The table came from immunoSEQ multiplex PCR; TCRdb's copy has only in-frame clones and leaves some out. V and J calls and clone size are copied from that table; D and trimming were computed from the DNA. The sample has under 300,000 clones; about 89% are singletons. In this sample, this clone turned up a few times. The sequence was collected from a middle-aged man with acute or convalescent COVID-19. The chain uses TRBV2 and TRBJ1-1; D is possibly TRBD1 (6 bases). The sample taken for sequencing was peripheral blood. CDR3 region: CASREQGLMNTEAFF. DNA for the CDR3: TGTGCCAGCAGGGAACAGGGATTAATGAACACTGAAGCTTTCTTT.